Presented here are 29 T cell receptor beta chains from one specimen sequenced in a study of shared clonotypes between healthy human individuals. Here immunoSEQ multiplex PCR was the method, and the copy in TCRdb shows in-frame clones only, minus some. The sample contains 2 million to 2.5 million clones, 90% to 96% of which appear only once. Sample: naive CD4+ T cells sorted from blood. The subset was: CD45RA+ positively selected. All receptors derive from a young man in good health.

On this clone itself: This same CDR3 is encoded by further DNA sequences in the sample. This rearrangement joins TRBV19 to TRBJ2-7; 9 bases are shared with TRBD1. Germline V gene lookup returns CDR1 LNHDA and CDR2 SQIVND (reference sequence). This CDR3 has 14 amino acids. With V trimmed by 4 bases and J by 2 bases, 3 bases remained unmatched. CDR3 amino acids: CASSTGTGPYEQYF. CDR3 sequence (DNA): TGTGCCAGTAGTACTGGGACAGGGCCCTACGAGCAGTACTTC.

The V gene is TRBV25-1, the J gene TRBJ1-6, with a tentative D call TRBD1 (5 bases). With 0 bases removed from V and 7 bases from J, the gap between germline ends came to 7 bases. Looked up from germline, CDR1 is MGHDK and CDR2 is SYGVNS. This CDR3 has 14 amino acids. The CDR3 is CASSEYGGNSPLHF. The CDR3 DNA reads TGTGCCAGCAGTGAATATGGGGGGAATTCACCCCTCCACTTT.

This clone was counted only a few times. The V and J genes are TRBV6-5 and TRBJ1-1; TRBD1 might be the D (5 bases). The CDR3 consists of 13 residues. CDR1 is MNHEY and CDR2 is SVGAGI in the germline V gene. V dropped 6 bases and J dropped 4 bases, with 12 bases sitting between them. CDR3 DNA: TGTGCCAGCAGCTGGGGCCGGACCACTGAAGCTTTCTTT. Encoded protein: CASSWGRTTEAFF.

The chain recombines TRBV28 with TRBJ1-1, with D hard to call. This CDR3 comprises 10 residues. From germline, CDR1 is MDHEN and CDR2 SYDVKM. The CDR3 region is CASRRTEAFF. In nucleotides, the CDR3 is TGTGCTAGTCGTAGGACTGAAGCTTTCTTT.

V usage is TRBV7-2 and J usage is TRBJ2-7, with D perhaps matching TRBD2 (7 bases). Trimming took off 7 bases at V and 4 bases at J, with 11 bases between the two ends. Per germline, CDR1 SGHTA and CDR2 FQGNSA. This CDR3 contains 12 residues. CDR3 sequence reads: CASKEGGYEQYF. DNA for the CDR3: TGTGCCAGCAAAGAGGGGGGGTACGAGCAGTACTTC.

The V gene is TRBV6-6, the J gene TRBJ2-7; unclear D gene. Germline loops: CDR1 MNHNY, CDR2 SVGAGI (reference sequence). The V and J ends lost 0 bases and 1 base respectively, with 4 bases between them. This CDR3 has 13 amino acids. CDR3: CASSYSESYEQYF. Here the CDR3 DNA reads TGTGCCAGCAGTTACTCAGAGTCCTACGAGCAGTACTTC.

This chain uses TRBV4-1 with TRBJ2-4, with D uncertain. Trimming took off 0 bases at V and 11 bases at J, with 11 bases between the two ends. Germline CDR1 is MGHRA and CDR2 is YSYEKL. The CDR3 length is 13 residues. The DNA for the CDR3 is TGCGCCAGCAGCCAAGAAGCCTCCTGGGTTCAGTACTTC. It specifies CASSQEASWVQYF.

The chain recombines TRBV13 with TRBJ2-3, with 7 positions matching TRBD1. J lost 6 bases, V lost 5 bases, and 5 bases had no gene match. CDR3 size: 13 residues. The germline V gene has CDR1 PRHDT and CDR2 FYEKMQ (reference sequence). The CDR3 here is CASSLDRVDTQYF. The CDR3 nucleotides are TGTGCCAGCAGCCTTGACAGGGTTGATACGCAGTATTTT.

The chain has TRBV2 and TRBJ2-1; 10 positions agree with TRBD2. Germline V gene lookup returns CDR1 SNHLY and CDR2 FYNNEI. Trimming cost V 5 bases and J 1 base; bases outside gene matches: 17. The CDR3 consists of 20 residues. CDR3 protein: CASSKTLLSGGVYSYNEQFF. The DNA for the CDR3 is TGTGCCAGCAGTAAGACGCTCCTGAGCGGGGGGGTTTATTCCTACAATGAGCAGTTCTTC.

The chain joins TRBV30 to TRBJ1-5; 7 bases agree with TRBD1. The V and J ends lost 3 bases and 3 bases, in that order; junction bases with no gene match: 5. In germline, CDR1 is GTSNPN, CDR2 SVGIG (reference sequence). The CDR3 has 14 residues. The CDR3 protein is CAWSTGDANQPQHF. The CDR3 nucleotides are TGTGCCTGGAGCACAGGGGACGCCAATCAGCCCCAGCATTTT.

CDR3 DNA sequence: TGCAGCGTGCACCCGGGACAGCTTATGAACACTGAAGCTTTCTTT. Its translation is CSVHPGQLMNTEAFF. This chain joins TRBV29-1 and TRBJ1-1, with 7 bases matching TRBD1. Germline lookup yields CDR1 SQVTM and CDR2 ANQGSEA. With V trimmed by 6 bases and J by 0 bases, 10 bases remained unmatched. The CDR3 totals 15 residues.

J is TRBJ2-7 and V is TRBV6-6; D is ambiguous. The CDR3 extends over 12 amino acids. Trimming shortened V by 6 bases and J by 4 bases, and 10 bases separated the two germline ends. Germline V lookup: CDR1 MNHNY, CDR2 SVGAGI (reference sequence). The CDR3, as DNA: TGTGCCAGCAGAGACGGAAGTTACGAGCAGTACTTC. Translating gives CASRDGSYEQYF.

J is TRBJ1-6 and V is TRBV18; D is unresolved. The V end lost 3 bases, the J end lost 8 bases, and 8 bases lay between the germline ends. This CDR3 has 13 residues. CDR1 KGHSH and CDR2 LQKENI come from the germline V gene. The CDR3 loop reads CASSPVSDSPLHF. The CDR3 region has the DNA TGTGCCAGCTCACCGGTTAGTGATTCACCCCTCCACTTT. Combining the CDR3 with reference TRBV18 and TRBJ1-6 gives the whole variable domain NAGVMQNPRHLVRRRGQEARLRCSPMKGHSHVYWYRQLPEEGLKFMVYLQKENIIDESGMPKERFSAEFPKEGPSILRIQQVVRGDSAAYFCASSPVSDSPLHFGNGTRLTVT.

The chain links TRBV9 to TRBJ1-2, with a tentative D call TRBD1 (6 bases). In germline, CDR1 is SGDLS, CDR2 YYNGEE. The CDR3 has 14 amino acids. V lost 3 bases and J lost 2, with 11 bases in between. This CDR3 is CASSGTAVNYGYTF. The CDR3 nucleotides read TGTGCCAGCAGCGGGACAGCAGTAAACTATGGCTACACCTTC.

V gene TRBV7-2 combines with J gene TRBJ2-7; 11 bases are shared with TRBD2. Germline CDR1 SGHTA, CDR2 FQGNSA. With 4 bases clipped from V and 5 bases from J, the junction kept 7 bases outside the gene matches. The CDR3 spans 15 residues. This CDR3 reads CASSSLTSGINEQYF. The DNA of the CDR3 is TGTGCCAGCAGCTCCTTGACTAGCGGGATAAACGAGCAGTACTTC.

In its sample, this clone was seen a few times. The rearrangement joins TRBV30 to TRBJ1-5; no reliable D call. Trimming left V 0 bases short and J 7 bases short, with 10 bases between. The CDR3 spans 13 residues. Germline V gene sequence: CDR1 GTSNPN, CDR2 SVGIG (reference sequence). CDR3 in DNA: TGTGCCTGGAGTGTAAGGGATTGGCAGCCCCAGCATTTT. This translates into CAWSVRDWQPQHF.

This clone is a singleton in its sample. This chain connects TRBV5-1 to TRBJ2-1, with TRBD2 as a possible D gene (6 bases). V was shortened by 0 bases and J by 6 bases, with 16 bases between the two germline ends. Per the germline V gene, CDR1 is SGHRS and CDR2 is YFSETQ. This CDR3 is 16 amino acids long. As DNA, the CDR3 is TGCGCCAGCAGCTTGGCCTTGTCGGGAGCGGCCAATGAGCAGTTCTTC. As protein: CASSLALSGAANEQFF.

This rearrangement joins TRBV7-2 to TRBJ2-4; TRBD2 aligns across 11 bases. The CDR3 loop spans 15 amino acids. With 1 base clipped from V and 6 bases from J, the junction kept 2 bases outside the gene matches. Germline CDR1 SGHTA, CDR2 FQGNSA. The CDR3 DNA is TGTGCCAGCAGCTTAGAACTAGCGGGGGCAAACATTCAGTACTTC. Its protein is CASSLELAGANIQYF.

The chain links TRBV11-2 to TRBJ1-5, with TRBD1 as a possible D gene (6 bases). Trimming shortened V by 1 base and J by 2 bases, and 12 bases separated the two germline ends. Germline V gene data show CDR1 as SGHAT and CDR2 as FQNNGV. This CDR3 has 16 amino acids. CDR3 coding DNA: TGTGCCAGCAGCTTAGCAGGGGCTGCTGGCAATCAGCCCCAGCATTTT. Protein sequence: CASSLAGAAGNQPQHF. The entire variable domain, with the rest obtained from reference TRBV11-2 and TRBJ1-5, is as follows: EAGVAQSPRYKIIEKRQSVAFWCNPISGHATLYWYQQILGQGPKLLIQFQNNGVVDDSQLPKDRFSAERLKGVDSTLKIQPAKLEDSAVYLCASSLAGAAGNQPQHFGDGTRLSIL.

Details on this clone: Other DNA sequences within the sample encode an identical CDR3. The chain is built from TRBV7-6 and TRBJ1-2; the match to TRBD1 covers 7 bases. V lost 5 bases and J lost 2; bases outside the gene matches: 2. CDR3 length: 13 residues. Germline V gene lookup returns CDR1 SGHVS and CDR2 FNYEAQ. DNA for the CDR3: TGTGCCAGCAGCCCGGACAGGAACTATGGCTACACCTTC. Its translation is CASSPDRNYGYTF.

The V and J genes are TRBV6-1 and TRBJ1-3; D is undetermined. Per germline, CDR1 MNHNS and CDR2 SASEGT. Trimming stripped 6 bases from V and 0 bases from J, with 12 bases between. The CDR3 has 15 residues. In nucleotides, the CDR3 is TGTGCCAGCAGGACGGATGCGAGCTCTGGAAACACCATATATTTT. This codes for CASRTDASSGNTIYF.

The chain joins TRBV5-6 to TRBJ1-6, with TRBD1 identical over 8 bases. In germline, CDR1 is SGHDT, CDR2 YYEEEE. There are 16 residues in the CDR3. Trimming removed 3 bases from V and 4 bases from J; junction bases left unmatched: 6. The CDR3 reads CASSSGTGVYNSPLHF. DNA of the CDR3: TGTGCCAGCAGCTCAGGGACAGGAGTATATAATTCACCCCTCCACTTT.

This rearrangement joins TRBV5-4 to TRBJ1-2; perhaps TRBD1 as D (6 bases). CDR3 size: 13 residues. CDR1 is SGHNT, CDR2 YYREEE, per germline (reference sequence). V lost 3 bases to trimming and J lost 4 bases, with 10 bases between them. The CDR3 protein is CASSSDRTYGYTF. The CDR3 region has the DNA TGTGCCAGCAGCTCAGACAGGACCTATGGCTACACCTTC.

This sequence joins TRBV2 and TRBJ1-1; D not certain. The V and J ends lost 8 bases and 0 bases respectively, with 10 bases between them. Per the germline V gene, CDR1 is SNHLY and CDR2 is FYNNEI. The CDR3 has 13 residues. The CDR3 loop is CASPRGLNTEAFF. For the CDR3, the DNA is TGTGCCAGCCCGAGAGGGTTGAACACTGAAGCTTTCTTT.

The CDR3 is CASSIDPQCDAAYEQYF. In nucleotides, the CDR3 is TGTGCCAGTAGTATAGATCCCCAATGCGACGCAGCCTACGAGCAGTACTTC. V usage is TRBV19 and J usage is TRBJ2-7; D ambiguous. The germline gives CDR1 LNHDA, CDR2 SQIVND (reference sequence). The CDR3 is 17 amino acids. Trimming removed 0 bases from V and 2 bases from J, with 17 bases in between.

This chain connects TRBV5-4 to TRBJ1-2; 7 nucleotides line up with TRBD1. Germline V gives CDR1 SGHNT, CDR2 YYREEE (reference sequence). Trimming cost V 6 bases and J 4 bases; bases outside gene matches: 12. The CDR3 covers 15 residues. The CDR3 reads CASTQRDSLFYGYTF. As DNA, the CDR3 is TGTGCCAGCACCCAGCGGGACAGCCTTTTCTATGGCTACACCTTC.

The rearrangement joins TRBV30 to TRBJ1-2; 7 nucleotides align to TRBD1. The germline V gene encodes CDR1 GTSNPN and CDR2 SVGIG (reference sequence). The CDR3 extends over 17 amino acids. The junction had 18 bases not matched to a gene; V was cut back by 7 bases and J by 1 base. The CDR3 DNA reads as TGTGCCTACCGGGACAGACAGCGGGGTACCATTAACTATGGCTACACCTTC. The encoded protein is CAYRDRQRGTINYGYTF.

The genes are TRBV18 and TRBJ2-7; 8 bases fit TRBD1. V was clipped by 6 bases and J by 5 bases; unmatched bases: 6. The germline V gene has CDR1 KGHSH and CDR2 LQKENI. The CDR3 is 13 amino acids. CDR3 nucleotide sequence: TGTGCCAGCTCGGGTGGACAGGGTGACGAGCAGTACTTC. As protein: CASSGGQGDEQYF.

This clone was seen a single time. Additional DNA sequences in this sample encode the identical CDR3. This chain links TRBV5-1 with TRBJ2-5; 7 positions agree with TRBD1. Germline CDR1 and CDR2: SGHRS and YFSETQ. V lost 4 bases, J lost 2 bases, and 2 bases stayed unmatched. This CDR3 has 13 amino acids. Here the CDR3 DNA reads TGCGCCAGCAGCCGGACAGGTCAAGAGACCCAGTACTTC. Translating gives CASSRTGQETQYF.